This paragraph covers one T cell receptor beta chain sequence. Clones were sequenced by immunoSEQ multiplex PCR, and TCRdb holds only the in-frame ones, with some missing. The table has 240,000 or so clones, 82% seen once. The entry originates in a study of blood T cell repertoires in COVID-19. At the level of the study: Acute and convalescent COVID-19 specimens originated in the United States, Italy and Spain. Sample material is recorded as cDNA or gDNA derived from T cells, B-cell-depleted T cells, or PBMCs.

Germline V gene lookup returns CDR1 LGHDT and CDR2 YNNKEL (reference sequence). The V segment lost 1 base and the J segment 2 bases; nucleotides outside the gene matches: 5. The CDR3 spans 16 residues. Sequenced sample: peripheral blood. The receptor was derived from a woman older than 75 with acute or convalescent COVID-19. This sequence joins TRBV3-1 (or the pseudogene TRBV3-2) and TRBJ1-5, with 7 positions matching TRBD1. CDR3 sequence: CASSQAGGTGNQPQHF. CDR3 DNA sequence: TGTGCCAGCAGCCAAGCTGGCGGGACAGGCAATCAGCCCCAGCATTTT.